One sample yielded the 7 T cell receptor beta chains listed below, sequenced in a study of T-cell reconstitution after alpha-beta-depleted transplantation in children. The TCRbeta library was prepared with unique molecular identifiers. TCRdb ran MiXCR on the PCR reads and lists one entry per CDR3 protein. Of 300,000 to 400,000 distinct CDR3 sequences in the sample, 10% to 15% were seen once. This sample comprised PBMCs, obtained from the stem cell graft. All receptors come from a human donor who donated a stem cell graft to a child with Fanconi anemia.

The CDR3 nucleotides read TGTGCCAGCAGTATCAACAGGGAAAGGGGTTCACCCCTCCACTTT. Amino acid sequence: CASSINRERGSPLHF. The chain employs TRBV27 and TRBJ1-6; D possibly corresponds to TRBD1 (6 bases). Germline-derived CDR1 and CDR2 are MNHEY and SMNVEV (reference sequence). Deletions cut 5 bases from V and 9 bases from J, with 17 bases between. CDR3 length: 15 residues.

V gene TRBV27 combines with J gene TRBJ1-3, with TRBD1 identical over 10 bases. Trimming removed 5 bases from V and 0 bases from J; junction bases left unmatched: 10. From germline, CDR1 is MNHEY and CDR2 SMNVEV (reference sequence). This CDR3 comprises 18 residues. CDR3 region: CASSTRDRGLFSGNTIYF. The CDR3 DNA reads as TGTGCCAGCAGTACCCGGGACAGGGGCCTCTTCTCTGGAAACACCATATATTTT.

The sample holds a few counts of this clonotype. This chain links TRBV5-1 with TRBJ1-1, with a possible D match to TRBD1 (6 bases). CDR3 length equals 14 residues. Deletions cut 4 bases from V and 1 base from J, with 11 bases between. CDR1 SGHRS and CDR2 YFSETQ come from the germline V gene. Here the CDR3 reads CASSRDTSNTEAFF. CDR3 bases: TGCGCCAGCAGCCGGGACACATCGAACACTGAAGCTTTCTTT.

This clonotype was seen ten or more times. CDR3 residues: CASSSRAAGEEFF. Here the CDR3 DNA reads TGTGCCAGCAGTTCCCGGGCCGCTGGTGAAGAGTTCTTC. V and J are TRBV6-2 or TRBV6-3 and TRBJ2-1, with D unresolved. The CDR3 runs 13 residues. From germline, CDR1 is MNHEY and CDR2 SVGEGT. With 4 bases removed from V and 14 bases from J, the gap between germline ends came to 18 bases.

The chain couples TRBV20-1 to TRBJ1-1; the D gene is possibly TRBD1 (5 bases). CDR3 size: 13 residues. V lost 0 bases and J lost 11, with 16 bases in between. Germline lookup yields CDR1 DFQATT and CDR2 SNEGSKA (reference sequence). CDR3 nucleotide sequence: TGCAGTGCTAGAGATGGAATTGGGGGGAGTGCTTTCTTT. Protein sequence: CSARDGIGGSAFF.

This chain links TRBV2 with TRBJ1-5, with D unclear. Germline assignment: CDR1 SNHLY and CDR2 FYNNEI. Trimming took 1 base from V and 10 from J, leaving 11 bases between them. There are 13 residues in the CDR3. This chain's CDR3 is CASSEELGIPQHF. DNA of the CDR3: TGTGCCAGCAGTGAAGAATTGGGTATTCCCCAGCATTTT.

This clonotype was counted between two and nine times. As DNA, the CDR3 is TGTGCCAGCAGTTACTCCGTGGGATATTCCTACAATGAGCAGTTCTTC. Amino acids: CASSYSVGYSYNEQFF. The chain links TRBV6-5 to TRBJ2-1; D remains ambiguous. Germline V gene lookup returns CDR1 MNHEY and CDR2 SVGAGI. The V end lost 0 bases, the J end lost 1 base, and 10 bases lay between the germline ends. The CDR3 is made up of 16 amino acids.